The sequence of this T cell receptor (beta chain) was determined in a study of blood T cell repertoires in COVID-19. Only in-frame clones appear in the TCRdb table, and some are missing; sequencing was by immunoSEQ multiplex PCR. Among 220,000 or so clones, around 83% were seen once, and the ten largest hold over 2.5%. This clone was seen a single time. The CDR3 is 14 amino acids. Trimming removed 7 bases at V and 1 base at J, with 16 bases between. Germline V gene lookup returns CDR1 SQVTM and CDR2 ANQGSEA. The clonotype comes from a man over 45 who had recovered from COVID-19. Source material: peripheral blood. This chain joins TRBV29-1 and TRBJ1-1, with TRBD1 as a possible D gene (6 bases). The CDR3 loop is CSAEGDLSNTEAFF. The CDR3 coding sequence is TGCAGCGCCGAGGGGGACCTCTCGAACACTGAAGCTTTCTTT. The whole variable domain, remainder taken from reference TRBV29-1 and TRBJ1-1, is SAVISQKPSRDICQRGTSLTIQCQVDSQVTMMFWYRQQPGQSLTLIATANQGSEATYESGFVIDKFPISRPNLTFSTLTVSNMSPEDSSIYLCSAEGDLSNTEAFFGQGTRLTVV.